These T cell receptor beta chains were read from a single sample in a study of beta chain features in type 1 diabetes. Generated by immunoSEQ multiplex PCR, the TCRdb table keeps only in-frame clones and is missing some. The sample consists of about 250,000 clones, approximately 11% of them appearing once. The sequenced material came from naive CD4+ T cells from blood. Source of these receptors: a man aged 25-45 years with type 1 diabetes. Both conserved end residues are part of each CDR3. Fields, in order: J gene, clone size, D gene, V gene, CDR3 protein, CDR3 DNA. The D gene is left open where the match is weak. A clone size is listed for some rows: how often the clone was seen (once, few, many), or a class if it is expanded.

TRBJ1-1	.	.	TRBV4-3	CASSQVRRDEAFF	TGCGCCAGCAGCCAAGTCCGGAGGGATGAAGCTTTCTTT
TRBJ2-3	few	TRBD2	TRBV5-1	CASSIGSGIGDTQYF	TGCGCCAGCAGCATCGGTAGCGGGATCGGAGATACGCAGTATTTT
TRBJ2-1	.	TRBD2	TRBV19	CASSMIGLAIDNEQFF	TGTGCCAGTAGTATGATCGGACTAGCAATCGACAATGAGCAGTTCTTC
TRBJ2-7	few	.	TRBV11-2	CASSQSRAYEQYF	TGTGCCAGCAGCCAGAGCCGGGCCTACGAGCAGTACTTC
TRBJ2-6	few	TRBD1	TRBV7-9	CASSLRQGALVGANVLTF	TGTGCCAGCAGCTTAAGGCAGGGGGCCCTAGTCGGGGCCAACGTCCTGACTTTC
TRBJ2-2	.	.	TRBV15	CATSRDQLVWSANTGELFF	TGTGCCACCAGCAGAGATCAATTAGTCTGGTCGGCGAACACCGGGGAGCTGTTTTTT
TRBJ1-5	few	.	TRBV18	CASSPQGQVNSNQPQHF	TGTGCCAGCTCACCCCAAGGACAAGTGAATAGCAATCAGCCCCAGCATTTT
TRBJ1-2	.	.	TRBV9	CASSVVPDTGGYTF	TGTGCCAGCAGCGTAGTCCCGGACACGGGTGGCTACACCTTC
TRBJ1-1	few	.	TRBV19	CASSIVGWDTRGNTEAFF	TGTGCCAGTAGTATAGTGGGATGGGACACCCGCGGGAACACTGAAGCTTTCTTT
TRBJ1-1	.	.	TRBV29-1	CSVDTGNTEAFF	TGCAGCGTTGATACAGGGAACACTGAAGCTTTCTTT
TRBJ1-1	few	TRBD1	TRBV30	CAWSRAGGLNTEAFF	TGTGCCTGGAGTAGGGCAGGGGGTTTGAACACTGAAGCTTTCTTT
TRBJ1-4	.	.	TRBV4-3	CASSQDRQVNEKLFF	TGCGCCAGCAGCCAAGATCGGCAGGTTAATGAAAAACTGTTTTTT
TRBJ2-7	few	.	TRBV7-9	CASSFYYEQYF	TGTGCCAGCAGCTTTTATTATGAGCAGTACTTC
TRBJ1-1	few	.	TRBV7-3	CASSSLGGENTEAFF	TGTGCCAGCAGCTCCCTCGGGGGGGAGAACACTGAAGCTTTCTTT
TRBJ2-5	.	TRBD2	TRBV11-2	CASSPGLRETQYF	TGTGCCAGCAGCCCGGGACTAAGGGAGACCCAGTACTTC
TRBJ2-1	few	.	TRBV7-3	CASSFGLTGDEQFF	TGTGCCAGCAGCTTCGGACTAACGGGGGATGAGCAGTTCTTC
TRBJ1-1	.	.	TRBV18	CASSPGQDTEAFF	TGTGCCAGCTCACCGGGCCAAGACACTGAAGCTTTCTTT
TRBJ2-7	few	.	TRBV19	CASKPLDSYEQYF	TGTGCCAGTAAGCCCCTAGACTCCTACGAGCAGTACTTC
TRBJ2-2	few	TRBD2	TRBV6-5	CASRGGANTGELFF	TGTGCCAGCCGCGGGGGGGCCAACACCGGGGAGCTGTTTTTT
TRBJ2-3	few	TRBD1	TRBV29-1	CSVEGQDTDTQYF	TGCAGCGTAGAGGGACAGGACACAGATACGCAGTATTTT
TRBJ2-7	.	.	TRBV18	CASSTSAGQYEQYF	TGTGCCAGCTCAACTTCGGCAGGGCAATACGAGCAGTACTTC
TRBJ1-1	.	TRBD1	TRBV6-5	CASSRQGISTEAFF	TGTGCCAGCAGTCGACAGGGGATAAGCACTGAAGCTTTCTTT
TRBJ2-1	.	TRBD2	TRBV5-4	CASSSKAGTLSYNEQFF	TGTGCCAGCAGCTCTAAAGCGGGGACGTTATCCTACAATGAGCAGTTCTTC
TRBJ2-5	.	.	TRBV5-1	CASAPTWRGETQYF	TGCGCCAGCGCCCCCACCTGGCGGGGAGAGACCCAGTACTTC
TRBJ1-1	few	TRBD1	TRBV5-4	CASSSLGTGKTEAFF	TGTGCCAGCAGCTCCCTCGGGACAGGGAAAACTGAAGCTTTCTTT
TRBJ1-1	few	TRBD1	TRBV5-4	CASSLDRGQGTEAFF	TGTGCCAGCAGCTTGGATCGAGGACAGGGCACTGAAGCTTTCTTT